A few counts support the clone carrying this T cell receptor (beta chain). CDR3 length: 13 residues. Germline V gene lookup returns CDR1 SGHNT and CDR2 YYREEE (reference sequence). Between the trimmed V and J ends, which lost 4 bases and 8 bases, there was a span of 13 bases. Enrolled during active infection, Seattle patients were then followed longitudinally. The repertoire was sequenced with immunoSEQ multiplex PCR; TCRdb's copy has only in-frame clones and lacks some. Of some 220,000 clones in the sample, around 80% were seen once. The data derive from a study of blood T cell repertoires in COVID-19. Study at large: The analysed material was cDNA or gDNA that came from T cells, B-cell-depleted T cells, or PBMCs.

The receptor's source is a woman aged 25 to 39 with COVID-19, enrolled during active disease. Sequencing was performed on peripheral blood. The genes are TRBV5-4 and TRBJ2-1, with a tentative D call TRBD1 (6 bases). The CDR3 DNA sequence: TGTGCCAGCAGCCAAGGGACATCCCATGAGCAGTTCTTC. It yields the protein CASSQGTSHEQFF.